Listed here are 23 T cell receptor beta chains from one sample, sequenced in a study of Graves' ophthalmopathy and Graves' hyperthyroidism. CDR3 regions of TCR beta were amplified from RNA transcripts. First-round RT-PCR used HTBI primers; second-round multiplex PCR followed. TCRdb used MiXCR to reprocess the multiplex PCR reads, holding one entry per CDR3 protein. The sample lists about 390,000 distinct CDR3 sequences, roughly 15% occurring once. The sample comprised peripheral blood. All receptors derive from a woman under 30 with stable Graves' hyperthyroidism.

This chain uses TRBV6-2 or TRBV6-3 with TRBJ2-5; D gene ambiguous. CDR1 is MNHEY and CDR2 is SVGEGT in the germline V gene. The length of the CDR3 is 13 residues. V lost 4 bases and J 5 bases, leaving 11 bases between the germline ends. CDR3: CASSLWAVETQYF. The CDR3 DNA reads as TGTGCCAGCAGTTTATGGGCAGTTGAGACCCAGTACTTC.

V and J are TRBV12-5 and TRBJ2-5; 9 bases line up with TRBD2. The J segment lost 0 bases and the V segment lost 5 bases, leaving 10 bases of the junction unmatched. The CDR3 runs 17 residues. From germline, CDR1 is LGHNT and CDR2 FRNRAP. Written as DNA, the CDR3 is TGTGCTAGTGGTCCCCCTAATCCTAGCGGGAACCAAGAGACCCAGTACTTC. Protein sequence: CASGPPNPSGNQETQYF.

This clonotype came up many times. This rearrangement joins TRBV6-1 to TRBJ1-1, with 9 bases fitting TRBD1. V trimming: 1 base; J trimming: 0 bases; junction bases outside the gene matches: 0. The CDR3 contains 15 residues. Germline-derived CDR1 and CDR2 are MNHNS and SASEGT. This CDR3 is CASSEDRGLNTEAFF. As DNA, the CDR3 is TGTGCCAGCAGTGAAGACAGGGGGCTGAACACTGAAGCTTTCTTT.

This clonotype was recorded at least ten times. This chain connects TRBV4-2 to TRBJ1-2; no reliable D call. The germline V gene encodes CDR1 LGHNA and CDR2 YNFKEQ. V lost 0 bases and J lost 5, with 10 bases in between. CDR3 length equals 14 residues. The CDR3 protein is CASSQDLEFYGYTF. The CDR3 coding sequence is TGTGCCAGCAGCCAAGATTTGGAATTTTATGGCTACACCTTC.

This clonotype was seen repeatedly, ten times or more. This CDR3 reads CASSQARQGSYGYTF. CDR3 in DNA: TGTGCCAGCAGCCAGGCGAGACAGGGGAGCTATGGCTACACCTTC. The J gene is TRBJ1-2, the V gene TRBV4-2, with TRBD1 identical over 8 bases. V shed 3 bases, J shed 4 bases, and the junction held 7 bases outside the gene matches. Germline V gene data show CDR1 as LGHNA and CDR2 as YNFKEQ. This CDR3 contains 15 residues.

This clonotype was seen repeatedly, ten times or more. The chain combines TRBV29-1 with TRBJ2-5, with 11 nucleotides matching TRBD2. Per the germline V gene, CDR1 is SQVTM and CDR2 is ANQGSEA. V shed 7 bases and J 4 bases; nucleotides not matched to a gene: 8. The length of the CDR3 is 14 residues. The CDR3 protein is CSGSGGAGIETQYF. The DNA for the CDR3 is TGCAGCGGTAGCGGGGGGGCCGGAATAGAGACCCAGTACTTC.

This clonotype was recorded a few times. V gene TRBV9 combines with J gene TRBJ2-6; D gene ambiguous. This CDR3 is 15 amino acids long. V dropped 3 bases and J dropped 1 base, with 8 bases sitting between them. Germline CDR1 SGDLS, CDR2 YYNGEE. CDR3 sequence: CASSALWSGANVLTF. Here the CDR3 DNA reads TGTGCCAGCAGCGCCCTCTGGTCTGGGGCCAACGTCCTGACTTTC.

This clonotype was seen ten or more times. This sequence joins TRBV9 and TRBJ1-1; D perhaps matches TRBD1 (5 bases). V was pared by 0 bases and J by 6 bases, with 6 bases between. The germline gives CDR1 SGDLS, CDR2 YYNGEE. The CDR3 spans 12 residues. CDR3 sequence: CASSVGDAEAFF. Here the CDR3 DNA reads TGTGCCAGCAGCGTAGGGGACGCTGAAGCTTTCTTT.

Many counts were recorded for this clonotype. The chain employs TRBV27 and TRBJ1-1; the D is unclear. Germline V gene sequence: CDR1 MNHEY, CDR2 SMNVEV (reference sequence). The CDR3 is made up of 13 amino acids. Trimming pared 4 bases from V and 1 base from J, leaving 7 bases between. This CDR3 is CASSWWGNTEAFF. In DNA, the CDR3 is TGTGCCAGCAGTTGGTGGGGGAACACTGAAGCTTTCTTT.

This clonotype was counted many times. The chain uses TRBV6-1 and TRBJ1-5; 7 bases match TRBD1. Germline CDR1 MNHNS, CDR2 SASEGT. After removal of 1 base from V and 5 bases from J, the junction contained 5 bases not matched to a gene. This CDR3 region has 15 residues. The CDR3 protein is CASSEEGGGYQPQHF. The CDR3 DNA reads TGTGCCAGCAGTGAAGAAGGGGGCGGCTATCAGCCCCAGCATTTT.

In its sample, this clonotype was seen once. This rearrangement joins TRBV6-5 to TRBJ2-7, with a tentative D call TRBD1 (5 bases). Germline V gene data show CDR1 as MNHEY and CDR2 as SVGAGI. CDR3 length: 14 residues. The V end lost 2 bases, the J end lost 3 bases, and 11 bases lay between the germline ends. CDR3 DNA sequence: TGTGCCAGCAGTTACGCAGGGATAGGCTACGAGCAGTACTTC. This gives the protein CASSYAGIGYEQYF.

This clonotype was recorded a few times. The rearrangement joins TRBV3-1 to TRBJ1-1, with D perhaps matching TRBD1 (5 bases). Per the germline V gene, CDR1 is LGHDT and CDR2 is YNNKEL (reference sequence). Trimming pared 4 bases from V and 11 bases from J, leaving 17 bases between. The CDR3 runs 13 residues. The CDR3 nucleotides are TGTGCCAGCAGCCCCAGTGGGGGGTTAGTGGCTTTCTTT. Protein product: CASSPSGGLVAFF.

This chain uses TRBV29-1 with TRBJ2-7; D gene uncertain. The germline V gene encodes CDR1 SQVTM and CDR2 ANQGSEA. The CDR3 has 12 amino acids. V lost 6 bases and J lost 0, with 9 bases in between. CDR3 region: CSVVGSSYEQYF. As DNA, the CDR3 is TGCAGCGTAGTGGGCAGCTCCTACGAGCAGTACTTC.

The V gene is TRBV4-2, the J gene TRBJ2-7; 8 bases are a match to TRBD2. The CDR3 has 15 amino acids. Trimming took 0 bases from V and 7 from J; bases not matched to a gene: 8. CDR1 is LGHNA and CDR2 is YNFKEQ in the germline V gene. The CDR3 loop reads CASSQDPGGAGEQYF. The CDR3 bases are TGTGCCAGCAGCCAAGATCCGGGGGGGGCGGGTGAGCAGTACTTC.

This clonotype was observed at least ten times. CDR3 in DNA: TGTGCCAGCAGTGAAGGGCAGTACTTC. Translating gives CASSEGQYF. The chain couples TRBV6-1 to TRBJ2-7, with no clear D. The V end lost 1 base, the J end lost 9 bases, and 1 base lay between the germline ends. This CDR3 spans 9 amino acids. Germline lookup yields CDR1 MNHNS and CDR2 SASEGT.

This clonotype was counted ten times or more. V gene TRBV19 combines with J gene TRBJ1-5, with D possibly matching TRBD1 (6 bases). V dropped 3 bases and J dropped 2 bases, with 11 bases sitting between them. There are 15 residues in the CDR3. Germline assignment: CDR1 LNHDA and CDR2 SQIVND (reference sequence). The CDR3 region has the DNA TGTGCCAGTAGTATCCGGGGGGCGGGCAATCAGCCCCAGCATTTT. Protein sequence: CASSIRGAGNQPQHF.

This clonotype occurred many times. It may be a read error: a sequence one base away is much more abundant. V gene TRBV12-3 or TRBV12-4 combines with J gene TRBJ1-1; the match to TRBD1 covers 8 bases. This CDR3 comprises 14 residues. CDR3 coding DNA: TGTGCCAGCAGTCTAACAGGGGGAGGTCCTGAAGCTTGCTTT. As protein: CASSLTGGGPEACF.

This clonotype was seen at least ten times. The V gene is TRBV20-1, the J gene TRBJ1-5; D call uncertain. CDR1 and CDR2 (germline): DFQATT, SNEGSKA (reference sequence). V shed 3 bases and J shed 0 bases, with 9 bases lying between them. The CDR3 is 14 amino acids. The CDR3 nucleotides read TGCAGTGCTAGTGCCAGCAATAGCAATCAGCCCCAGCATTTT. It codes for CSASASNSNQPQHF.

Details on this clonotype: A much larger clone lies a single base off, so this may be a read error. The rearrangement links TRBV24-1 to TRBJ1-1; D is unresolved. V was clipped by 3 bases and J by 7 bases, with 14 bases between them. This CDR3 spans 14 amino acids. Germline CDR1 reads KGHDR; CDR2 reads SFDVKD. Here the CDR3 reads CATSDRKRADEAFF. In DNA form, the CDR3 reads TGTGCCACCAGTGATCGAAAGCGGGCGGATGAAGCTTTCTTT.

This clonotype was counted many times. The CDR3 DNA reads as TGCAGTGCAAGGCCCGACAGGATCGGTTCACCCCTCCACTTT. Translating it yields CSARPDRIGSPLHF. The chain recombines TRBV20-1 with TRBJ1-6; D might be TRBD1 (6 bases). The CDR3 has 14 amino acids. Germline CDR1 reads DFQATT; CDR2 reads SNEGSKA (reference sequence). The germline V and J ends were trimmed by 6 bases and 9 bases, with 18 bases remaining between them.

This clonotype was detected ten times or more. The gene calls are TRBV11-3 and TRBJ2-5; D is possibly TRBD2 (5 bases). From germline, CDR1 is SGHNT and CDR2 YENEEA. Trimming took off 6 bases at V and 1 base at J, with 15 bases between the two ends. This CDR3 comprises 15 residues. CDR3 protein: CASRKPGSGQETQYF. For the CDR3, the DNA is TGTGCCAGCAGAAAGCCGGGATCTGGCCAAGAGACCCAGTACTTC.

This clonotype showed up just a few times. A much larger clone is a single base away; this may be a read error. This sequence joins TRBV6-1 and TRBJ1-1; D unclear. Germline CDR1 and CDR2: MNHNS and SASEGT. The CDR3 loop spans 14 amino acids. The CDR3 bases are TGTGCCAGCAGTGCCCTACATAAGAACACTGAAGCTTGCTTT. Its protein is CASSALHKNTEACF.

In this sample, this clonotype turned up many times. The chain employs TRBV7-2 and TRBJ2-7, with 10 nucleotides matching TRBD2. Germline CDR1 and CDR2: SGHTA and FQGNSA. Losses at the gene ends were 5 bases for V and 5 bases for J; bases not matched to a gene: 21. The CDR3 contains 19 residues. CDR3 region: CASSLSGSASGGRIHEQYF. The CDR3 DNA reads TGTGCCAGCAGCCTAAGCGGGTCGGCTAGCGGGGGCCGGATCCACGAGCAGTACTTC. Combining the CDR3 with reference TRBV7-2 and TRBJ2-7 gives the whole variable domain GAGVSQSPSNKVTEKGKDVELRCDPISGHTALYWYRQSLGQGLEFLIYFQGNSAPDKSGLPSDRFSAERTGGSVSTLTIQRTQQEDSAVYLCASSLSGSASGGRIHEQYFGPGTRLTVT.